One TCR beta chain is described in this entry. Antigen specificity is unknown. The germline V and J ends were trimmed by 3 bases and 2 bases, with 8 bases remaining between them. The CDR3 totals 13 residues. Per germline, CDR1 MNHNS and CDR2 SASEGT. This sample was taken from a study of cytomegalovirus exposure and HLA in healthy donors. Whole-study context: Earlier results showed roughly 120 million unique TCR beta sequences derived from 150 million to 200 million T cells. Study outcomes and limitations: Among the CMV-associated chains, three were confirmed in vitro as specific for CMV antigens.

Primers: 60 Vbeta forward and 13 Jbeta reverse. Profiling relied on immunoSEQ multiplex PCR, and the TCRdb table lists in-frame clones only, not all of them. The sample lists some 180,000 clones, about 70% occurring once. Sequencing used PBMCs. V gene TRBV6-1 combines with J gene TRBJ2-7, with a tentative D call TRBD1 (5 bases). This TCR derives from a woman aged 25 to 39 in good health and CMV-seronegative. CDR3 protein: CASSDGHPYEQYF. CDR3 sequence (DNA): TGTGCCAGCAGTGACGGACATCCCTACGAGCAGTACTTC.